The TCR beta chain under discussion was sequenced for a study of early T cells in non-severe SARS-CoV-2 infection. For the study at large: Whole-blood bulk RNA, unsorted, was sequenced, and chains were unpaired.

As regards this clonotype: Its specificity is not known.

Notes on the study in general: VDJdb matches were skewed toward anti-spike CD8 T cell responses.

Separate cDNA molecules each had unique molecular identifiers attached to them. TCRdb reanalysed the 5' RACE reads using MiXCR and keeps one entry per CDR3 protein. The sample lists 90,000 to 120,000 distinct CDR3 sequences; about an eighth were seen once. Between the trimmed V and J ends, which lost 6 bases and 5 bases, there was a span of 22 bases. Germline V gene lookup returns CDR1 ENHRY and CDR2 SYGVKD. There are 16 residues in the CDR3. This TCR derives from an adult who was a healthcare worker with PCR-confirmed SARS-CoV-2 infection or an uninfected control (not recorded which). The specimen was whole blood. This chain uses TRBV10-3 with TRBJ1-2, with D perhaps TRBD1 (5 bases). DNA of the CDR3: TGTGCCATCAGGGGACCAACCCCCGACCGATCTTATGGCTACACCTTC. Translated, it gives CAIRGPTPDRSYGYTF.